This T cell receptor beta chain was observed in a study of read filtering for tumor transcriptome and immune sequencing (dated by TCRdb to 2020 to 2021). Broadly, across the study: The cohort had around 18 male and 11 to 15 female patients with a mean age of roughly 66 years, ranging from about 47 to 90. By revised international staging, about 8 patients were R-ISS I, some 17 were R-ISS II and 7 were R-ISS III. Per sample, about 3.5 to 11 million TCR-region mapped reads were obtained with IR-seq, compared with only about 85 to 1,400 with RNA-seq. Using the same bone marrow samples, the study ran both targeted immune repertoire sequencing and bulk whole-transcriptome sequencing and then compared the TCR repertoires from each method. One of the main goals was to work out a read-filtering strategy for immune repertoire data, in particular whether clonotypes backed by only a single read should be removed. After DNase treatment, whole-transcriptome libraries were prepared using the TruSeq RNA Access Library Prep Kit. General study outcomes and caveats: When single-read clonotypes were removed, the proportions of shared clonotypes in IR-seq and RNA-seq correlated more strongly. Rather than purified T cells, the sorted CD138-negative fraction was a mixed bone marrow immune population. Single-read clonotypes made up roughly 80% of clonotypes but only approximately 4% of total reads in IR-seq, compared with more than 70% of clonotypes and 44.6% of reads in RNA-seq. Compared with RNA-seq, IR-seq captured clonotypes at much greater depth and more reliably, and a smaller IR-seq throughput was enough to identify most of the shared clonotypes.

The Immunoverse kit was used to build TCR libraries from around 420 ng RNA, with molecular barcoded adaptors covering alpha/delta and beta/gamma chains. The same RNA used for transcriptome sequencing was used for TCR library preparation. An Illumina HiSeq 4000 with 2 x 150 cycles was used to sequence the TCR libraries. The study's own analysis went as follows. Using MiXCR, which included quality filtering and error correction, TCR reads were aligned to human V, D, J and C references and then assembled into CDR3 clonotypes. Clonotype counts and gene usage diversity were analyzed with the tcR package in R. Raw mapping reads were checked after the RNA-seq reads had been mapped by STAR aligner version 2.5.3a onto the human GRCh37 genome. IR-seq fastq files were randomly downsampled with Seqtk 1.3 to test the effect of sequencing depth on detected clonotypes. The public reads were reanalyzed by TCRdb: fastp trimming at Q25, MiXCR alignment, in-frame beta chains only. A single entry per CDR3 protein holds the most common genes and DNA from its merged rows. In this record, the V and J calls reflect TCRdb's handling and not the investigators' own analysis. The sample table records about 57,000 distinct CDR3 sequences; 20% to 25% of these occur just once. The ten most abundant clones make up about 18% of the sample.

Bone marrow was sampled from every patient at the time of active disease. Ficoll-Hypaque density gradient centrifugation was used to isolate bone marrow mononuclear cells. To remove myeloma plasma cells, the cells were labeled with CD138 magnetic microbeads on a MACS separator, and CD138-negative cells were then collected by negative selection. Flow cytometry with CD138 antibodies on an Attune NxT was used to check how pure the isolated cells were. Total RNA was extracted using TRIzol reagent and was quantified on a NanoDrop spectrophotometer. For each patient, paired RNA-seq and IR-seq were run on the CD138-negative bone marrow sample from that patient. In its sample, this clonotype was seen many times. It has no known antigen specificity. No qualities accompany the bases; no much larger clone lies one base away. V loses 7 bases at its end and J loses 5 bases; junction bases beyond the gene matches: 12. The CDR3 runs 14 amino acids, cysteine and phenylalanine included. Just CDR3 DNA is preserved here, 42 bases in frame from base 1. Sequences SQVTM (CDR1) and ANQGSEA (CDR2) are obtained from the germline V gene.

The rearrangement joined TRBV29-1 to TRBJ1-2; 8 of the junction bases match TRBD1. The sample taken for sequencing was a population of CD138-negative cells sorted from bone marrow. The sample's cell subset or site, from its label and the paper: bone marrow mononuclear cells depleted of CD138+ plasma/myeloma cells by negative magnetic selection. The receptor was derived from a donor at least 40 years old with multiple myeloma. The bases read TGCAGCGCCCTAGCCGGACAGGGCCCATATGGCTACACCTTC. This is translated as CSALAGQGPYGYTF.